These 3 T cell receptor beta chains originate from one sample sequenced in a study of beta chain features in type 1 diabetes. Every isolated RNA sample was fully reverse transcribed, so sequencing captured expressed TCRB transcripts. Clones were read by immunoSEQ multiplex PCR, and TCRdb kept only the in-frame ones, dropping some. This table has hundreds of thousands of clones, 68% appearing once. Material for sequencing was naive CD4+ T cells from blood. All receptors come from a man in his thirties or forties in good health.

The chain joins TRBV10-3 to TRBJ2-1; 9 bases are a match to TRBD2. Looked up from germline, CDR1 is ENHRY and CDR2 is SYGVKD. The CDR3 length is 17 residues. J gave up 0 bases and V 3 bases, and 6 bases lay outside the gene matches. CDR3 region: CAISDVSGRDSYNEQFF. CDR3 DNA: TGTGCCATCAGTGACGTTAGCGGGAGAGACTCCTACAATGAGCAGTTCTTC.

In this sample, this clone turned up once. This chain uses TRBV7-2 with TRBJ1-4, with a weak D call TRBD1 (6 bases). The V and J ends lost 5 bases and 5 bases respectively, with 15 bases between them. CDR3 length: 15 residues. Germline V gives CDR1 SGHTA, CDR2 FQGNSA. CDR3 nucleotide sequence: TGTGCCAGCAGCCCTCAACCCGGGACAAATGAAAAACTGTTTTTT. This gives the protein CASSPQPGTNEKLFF. Looking up the rest from reference TRBV7-2 and TRBJ1-4 gives the full variable domain: GAGVSQSPSNKVTEKGKDVELRCDPISGHTALYWYRQSLGQGLEFLIYFQGNSAPDKSGLPSDRFSAERTGGSVSTLTIQRTQQEDSAVYLCASSPQPGTNEKLFFGSGTQLSVL.

The chain employs TRBV14 and TRBJ2-6; either TRBD1 or TRBD2 may supply D (5 bases each). CDR3 size: 16 residues. The germline V and J ends were trimmed by 4 bases and 0 bases, with 10 bases remaining between them. From germline, CDR1 is SGHDN and CDR2 FVKESK. The chain's CDR3 is CASSRGRPSGANVLTF. CDR3 nucleotides: TGTGCCAGCAGCCGGGGACGGCCCTCTGGGGCCAACGTCCTGACTTTC.